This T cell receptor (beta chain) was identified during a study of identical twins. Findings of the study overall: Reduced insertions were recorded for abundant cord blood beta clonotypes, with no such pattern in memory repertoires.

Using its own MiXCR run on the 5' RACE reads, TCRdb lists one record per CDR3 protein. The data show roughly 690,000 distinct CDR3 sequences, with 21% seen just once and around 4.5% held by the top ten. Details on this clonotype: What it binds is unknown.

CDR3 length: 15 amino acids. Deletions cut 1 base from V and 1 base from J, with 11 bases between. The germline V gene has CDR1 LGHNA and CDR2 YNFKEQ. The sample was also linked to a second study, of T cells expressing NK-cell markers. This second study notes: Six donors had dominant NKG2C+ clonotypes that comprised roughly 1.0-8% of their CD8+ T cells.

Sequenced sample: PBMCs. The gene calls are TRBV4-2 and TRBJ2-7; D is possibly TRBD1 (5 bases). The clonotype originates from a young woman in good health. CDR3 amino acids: CASSQVQAASYEQYF. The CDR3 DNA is TGTGCCAGCAGCCAAGTACAGGCTGCTTCCTACGAGCAGTACTTC.